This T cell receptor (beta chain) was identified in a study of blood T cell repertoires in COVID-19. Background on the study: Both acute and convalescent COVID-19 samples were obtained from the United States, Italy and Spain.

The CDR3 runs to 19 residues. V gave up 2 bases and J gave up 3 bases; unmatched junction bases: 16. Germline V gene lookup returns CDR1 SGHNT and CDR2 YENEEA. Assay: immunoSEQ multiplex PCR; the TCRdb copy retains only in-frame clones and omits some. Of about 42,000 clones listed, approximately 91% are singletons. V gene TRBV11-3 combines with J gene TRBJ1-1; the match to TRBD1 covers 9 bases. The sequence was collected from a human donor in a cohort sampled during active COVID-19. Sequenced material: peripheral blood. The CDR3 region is CASSLKRTFRTGAYTEAFF. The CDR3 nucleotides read TGTGCCAGCAGCTTAAAAAGAACGTTTCGGACAGGGGCCTACACTGAAGCTTTCTTT.